A selection of T cell receptor beta chains follows, all from one sample in a study of identical twins. TCRdb re-called the 5' RACE reads through MiXCR, storing one row per CDR3 protein. The table has 450,000 or so distinct CDR3 sequences, less than 20% seen once. Sequenced input: naive T cells sorted from blood. The receptors were sampled from a man over 45 in good health. CDR3s include the opening cysteine and the closing phenylalanine or tryptophan. A D gene is named only where the DNA matches it firmly. Expanded clones get a size class; other rows say once, few or many, or leave the size out.

v_gene	d_gene	abundance	j_gene	CDR3aa	CDR3nt
TRBV4-1	-	many	TRBJ1-4	CASSRGHLNEKLFF	TGCGCCAGCAGCCGAGGACACCTTAATGAAAAACTGTTTTTT
TRBV28	TRBD2	few	TRBJ2-1	CASSPVAGVSYNEQFF	TGTGCCAGCAGTCCTGTAGCGGGAGTCTCCTACAATGAGCAGTTCTTC
TRBV6-1	-	-	TRBJ2-7	CASRRQALSYEQYF	TGTGCCAGCAGGAGACAGGCGTTATCCTACGAGCAGTACTTC
TRBV7-8	-	-	TRBJ1-4	CASSFGRGSEKLFF	TGTGCCAGCAGCTTTGGCAGGGGCTCGGAAAAACTGTTTTTT
TRBV28	TRBD2	-	TRBJ2-1	CASSLYGFQGTSGSINEQFF	TGTGCCAGCAGTTTATACGGTTTCCAGGGGACTAGCGGGAGTATCAATGAGCAGTTCTTC
TRBV6-1	TRBD1	few	TRBJ2-7	CASSEPRTGVYEQYF	TGTGCCAGCAGTGAACCGAGGACAGGGGTCTACGAGCAGTACTTC
TRBV20-1	-	few	TRBJ2-3	CSASRGQSPYTQYF	TGCAGTGCTAGCCGGGGACAATCCCCATATACGCAGTATTTT
TRBV2	-	-	TRBJ2-5	CASRRHVETQYF	TGTGCCAGCAGGCGACATGTAGAGACCCAGTACTTC
TRBV9	-	few	TRBJ2-7	CASSKKYSYEQYF	TGTGCCAGCAGTAAGAAATATAGCTACGAGCAGTACTTC
TRBV7-9	TRBD2	-	TRBJ2-7	CASSLVREGDEQYF	TGTGCCAGCAGCTTAGTGCGGGAGGGCGACGAGCAGTACTTC
TRBV6-2/TRBV6-3	TRBD2	-	TRBJ2-4	CASSYLLTSETFTGNIQYF	TGTGCCAGCAGTTACCTGCTGACTAGCGAAACTTTTACGGGAAACATTCAGTACTTC
TRBV4-2	TRBD1	many	TRBJ2-5	CASSLGTGGPQETQYF	TGTGCCAGCAGCCTCGGGACAGGGGGACCACAAGAGACCCAGTACTTC
TRBV27	-	many	TRBJ1-1	CASRPVMGDGLDEAFF	TGTGCCAGCAGGCCGGTGATGGGGGACGGTTTAGATGAAGCTTTCTTT
TRBV3-1	TRBD2	-	TRBJ2-1	CASSQGGGTAYNEQFF	TGTGCCAGCAGCCAAGGGGGGGGGACTGCCTACAATGAGCAGTTCTTC
TRBV15	-	few	TRBJ2-7	CATSRDRGSLSYEQYF	TGTGCCACCAGCAGAGATCGGGGTAGCTTGTCCTACGAGCAGTACTTC
TRBV6-5	-	many	TRBJ1-1	CASSYSRAGEAYRTEAFF	TGTGCCAGCAGTTACTCGAGGGCAGGGGAAGCGTATCGGACTGAAGCTTTCTTT
TRBV12-3/TRBV12-4	-	many	TRBJ2-1	CASSLNGRGNEQFF	TGTGCCAGCAGTTTAAATGGAAGGGGCAATGAGCAGTTCTTC
TRBV20-1	-	many	TRBJ2-1	CSAWASGVNNEQFF	TGCAGTGCTTGGGCCTCGGGGGTTAACAATGAGCAGTTCTTC
TRBV7-8	-	-	TRBJ2-3	CASTYDRGRATDTQYF	TGTGCCAGCACGTACGATAGGGGGAGGGCAACAGATACGCAGTATTTT
TRBV20-1	TRBD2	-	TRBJ2-3	CSARPGLAGNTDTQYF	TGCAGTGCTAGACCCGGACTAGCGGGAAACACAGATACGCAGTATTTT
TRBV11-2	-	many	TRBJ2-7	CASSLNWGPGEQYF	TGTGCCAGCAGCTTAAATTGGGGACCGGGGGAGCAGTACTTC
TRBV5-1	-	-	TRBJ2-3	CASSLFPGSNTDTQYF	TGCGCCAGCAGCTTATTCCCCGGTAGTAACACAGATACGCAGTATTTT
TRBV7-2	-	many	TRBJ2-2	CASGEFRWGANTGELFF	TGTGCCAGCGGAGAATTTAGATGGGGGGCGAACACCGGGGAGCTGTTTTTT
TRBV20-1	-	few	TRBJ2-5	CSARDLDGAPYQETQYF	TGCAGTGCTAGAGATCTGGATGGGGCGCCGTACCAAGAGACCCAGTACTTC
TRBV28	-	many	TRBJ2-3	CASSSPHSTDTQYF	TGTGCCAGCAGTTCCCCCCATAGCACAGATACGCAGTATTTT
TRBV5-1	TRBD1	-	TRBJ1-2	CASSTSDRGGYTF	TGCGCCAGCAGCACAAGCGACAGGGGTGGCTACACCTTC
TRBV15	TRBD1	-	TRBJ1-1	CATSRDRGQGDTEAFF	TGTGCCACCAGCAGAGATAGGGGGCAGGGGGACACTGAAGCTTTCTTT
TRBV4-1	-	-	TRBJ1-5	CASSPIPVGSGSNQPQHF	TGCGCCAGCAGCCCGATCCCCGTGGGGTCGGGTAGCAATCAGCCCCAGCATTTT
TRBV20-1	TRBD1	many	TRBJ1-2	CSGTAAEGAQGYTF	TGCAGTGGGACGGCCGCGGAGGGGGCGCAGGGCTACACCTTC
TRBV7-2	-	-	TRBJ2-7	CASSPRRYSYEQYF	TGTGCCAGCAGCCCCAGGAGGTACTCCTACGAGCAGTACTTC
TRBV7-8	-	-	TRBJ2-2	CASTQNRLPTGELFF	TGTGCCAGCACCCAAAATCGACTTCCCACCGGGGAGCTGTTTTTT
TRBV6-5	TRBD1	many	TRBJ1-2	CASSYSIAGGVGYGYTF	TGTGCCAGCAGTTACTCGATTGCAGGGGGCGTTGGCTATGGCTACACCTTC
TRBV5-1	TRBD2	many	TRBJ2-2	CASSIAGTSRVGELFF	TGCGCCAGCAGCATAGCCGGGACTAGTCGCGTCGGGGAGCTGTTTTTT
TRBV9	-	-	TRBJ1-4	CASSVGRRNEKLFF	TGTGCCAGCAGCGTGGGACGACGTAATGAAAAACTGTTTTTT
TRBV11-2	TRBD2	-	TRBJ2-5	CASSLISGGAQTQYF	TGTGCCAGCAGCTTAATTAGCGGGGGGGCGCAGACCCAGTACTTC
TRBV6-5	TRBD2	-	TRBJ2-1	CASSLLAGEVYNEQFF	TGTGCCAGCAGTCTACTAGCGGGAGAGGTCTACAATGAGCAGTTCTTC
TRBV29-1	TRBD2	-	TRBJ2-3	CSFMRESTDTQYF	TGCAGCTTCATGCGGGAGAGCACAGATACGCAGTATTTT
TRBV27	-	few	TRBJ2-7	CASSLGLGSKQYF	TGTGCCAGCAGTTTAGGATTGGGATCGAAGCAGTACTTC
TRBV7-6	-	few	TRBJ2-1	CASSLETVSYNEQFF	TGTGCCAGCAGCTTAGAGACAGTCTCCTACAATGAGCAGTTCTTC
TRBV7-2	-	few	TRBJ1-1	CASSSPGATWGFF	TGTGCCAGCAGCTCTCCCGGTGCAACCTGGGGTTTCTTT
TRBV4-1	TRBD2	-	TRBJ2-2	CASSHVAGDPTGELFF	TGCGCCAGCAGCCACGTAGCGGGGGACCCCACCGGGGAGCTGTTTTTT
TRBV7-2	TRBD2	-	TRBJ2-3	CASSGLVHSADTQYF	TGTGCCAGCAGCGGACTAGTCCATAGCGCAGATACGCAGTATTTT
TRBV10-3	-	-	TRBJ2-7	CAISESSLGGYEQYF	TGTGCCATCAGTGAGTCCAGCTTGGGGGGCTACGAGCAGTACTTC
TRBV6-1	TRBD1	-	TRBJ1-2	CASRGTGNLKGYGYTF	TGTGCCAGCAGAGGGACAGGGAACCTGAAGGGGTATGGCTACACCTTC
TRBV20-1	-	-	TRBJ2-3	CSAQSWRENTDTQYF	TGCAGTGCCCAGAGTTGGCGGGAAAACACAGATACGCAGTATTTT
TRBV7-2	-	many	TRBJ2-2	CASSLVENTGELFF	TGTGCCAGCAGCTTAGTCGAGAACACCGGGGAGCTGTTTTTT
TRBV5-4	TRBD2	few	TRBJ2-7	CASSASGGAAYEQYF	TGTGCCAGCAGCGCTAGCGGGGGGGCTGCCTACGAGCAGTACTTC
TRBV18	TRBD2	-	TRBJ2-7	CASSPPAGVGSYEQYF	TGTGCCAGCTCACCACCTGCGGGAGTAGGGTCCTACGAGCAGTACTTC
TRBV29-1	TRBD1	-	TRBJ2-7	CSVVLVTGVRLYEQYF	TGCAGCGTTGTACTAGTGACAGGGGTCCGACTCTACGAGCAGTACTTC